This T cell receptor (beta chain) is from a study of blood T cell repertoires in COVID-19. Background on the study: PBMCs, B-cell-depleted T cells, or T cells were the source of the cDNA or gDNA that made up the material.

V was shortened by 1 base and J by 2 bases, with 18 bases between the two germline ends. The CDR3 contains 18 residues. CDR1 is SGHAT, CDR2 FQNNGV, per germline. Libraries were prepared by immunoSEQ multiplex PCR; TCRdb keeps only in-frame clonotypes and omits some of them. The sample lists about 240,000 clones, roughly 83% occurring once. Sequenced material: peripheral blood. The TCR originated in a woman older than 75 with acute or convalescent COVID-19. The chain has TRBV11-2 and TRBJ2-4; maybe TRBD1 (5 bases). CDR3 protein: CASSLVTGTPLTKNIQYF. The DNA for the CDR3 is TGTGCCAGCAGCTTAGTAACAGGAACCCCTCTGACCAAAAACATTCAGTACTTC.